Listed below are T cell receptor beta chains from one sample, sequenced in a study of blood T cell repertoires in COVID-19. Clones were sequenced by immunoSEQ multiplex PCR, and TCRdb holds only the in-frame ones, with some missing. The table includes under 95,000 clones, less than 85% detected once. Material: peripheral blood. These receptors were collected from a human donor in a cohort sampled during active COVID-19. The CDR3 runs from the conserved cysteine through the conserved F or W. D genes are given only for firm matches. A clone size is listed for some rows: how often the clone was seen (once, few, many), or a class if it is expanded.

TRBD1 TRBJ1-6 few TRBV7-9 TGTGCCAGCAGCCTTAGACAGGGGTCGGATTCACCCCTCCACTTT CASSLRQGSDSPLHF
NA TRBJ2-2 once TRBV27 TGTGCCAGCAGTTTAATGGGGGCGGGAGCATTTCTGGGAAACACCGGGGAGCTGTTTTTT CASSLMGAGAFLGNTGELFF
NA TRBJ2-6 NA TRBV18 TGTGCCAGCTCACCATTCGCAGTCAACTCTGGGGCCAACGTCCTGACTTTC CASSPFAVNSGANVLTF
TRBD1 TRBJ2-5 NA TRBV2 TGTGCCAGCAGATGGCAGGGGGCGGGGGAGACCCAGTACTTC CASRWQGAGETQYF
NA TRBJ2-4 NA TRBV6-2/TRBV6-3 TGTGCCAGCAGTTTCCGTGCCCTTGGGTCTCGGGAAAACATTCAGTACTTC CASSFRALGSRENIQYF
TRBD1 TRBJ1-5 NA TRBV15 TGTGCCACCAGCAGAGATACAAATACCGGGACAGGGGTTCAGCCCCAGCATTTT CATSRDTNTGTGVQPQHF
TRBD1 TRBJ2-1 NA TRBV5-6 TGTGCCAGCAGCACATACCGGGACAGGGGATACAATGAGCAGTTCTTC CASSTYRDRGYNEQFF
NA TRBJ1-2 NA TRBV5-5 TGTGCCAGCAGCTTGGATCACAGCAATAACTATGGCTACACCTTC CASSLDHSNNYGYTF
NA TRBJ2-1 NA TRBV29-1 TGCAGCGTCGCTAGCTTTCTGGGGCAGGGGAGCTCCTACAATGAGCAGTTCTTC CSVASFLGQGSSYNEQFF
TRBD1 TRBJ2-3 NA TRBV5-1 TGCGCCAGCAGCGACGACAGGGCAGATACGCAGTATTTT CASSDDRADTQYF
NA TRBJ1-5 NA TRBV5-1 TGCGCCAGCAGCTTGGGAGGGGGTGGGGATCAGCCCCAGCATTTT CASSLGGGGDQPQHF
TRBD1 TRBJ1-2 once TRBV2 TGTGCCAGCAGCATATCAGGGGGCGCGGTCTATGGCTACACCTTC CASSISGGAVYGYTF
NA TRBJ1-3 NA TRBV7-9 TGTGCCAGCAGCTTAGATACAGCTGGAAACACCATATATTTT CASSLDTAGNTIYF
NA TRBJ1-2 NA TRBV7-2 TGTGCCAGCAGCTTAGATTTCAGGGTCTATGGCTACACCTTC CASSLDFRVYGYTF
TRBD1 TRBJ2-7 NA TRBV29-1 TGCAGCGTTGAAGCCCCTTCGGACAGGGGGCGAACGGGCGAGCAGTACTTC CSVEAPSDRGRTGEQYF
NA TRBJ1-2 NA TRBV28 TGTGCCAGCAGTTTATCAGCAGGGAATGGCTACACCTTC CASSLSAGNGYTF
NA TRBJ2-3 few TRBV20-1 TGCAGTGCTAGAGTATCAGATACGCAGTATTTT CSARVSDTQYF
TRBD1 TRBJ1-4 NA TRBV10-3 TGTGCCATCAGTGGCCAGGGGGGAAATGAAAAACTGTTTTTT CAISGQGGNEKLFF
NA TRBJ2-3 NA TRBV10-1 TGCGCCAGCAGTGAGAACCCGGCGGACACAGATACGCAGTATTTT CASSENPADTDTQYF
TRBD1 TRBJ2-1 NA TRBV9 TGTGCCAGCAGCGGGGCGGACAGGGCGCACAATGAGCAGTTCTTC CASSGADRAHNEQFF
TRBD1 TRBJ1-6 NA TRBV4-2 TGTGCCAGCAGCCGGGACAGCTCCTATAATTCACCCCTCCACTTT CASSRDSSYNSPLHF
NA TRBJ1-4 once TRBV9 TGTGCCAGCAGCGTAGAGGGACTACCTAATGAAAAACTGTTTTTT CASSVEGLPNEKLFF
TRBD2 TRBJ2-7 NA TRBV3-1/TRBV3-2 TGTGCCAGCAGCCGACTAGCGGGATATCCCATGGACGAGCAGTACTTC CASSRLAGYPMDEQYF
TRBD1 TRBJ1-6 few TRBV4-1 TGCGCCAGCAGCCAAGTAAGCAGACAGGGGCTAAATTCACCCCTCCACTTT CASSQVSRQGLNSPLHF
NA TRBJ1-1 NA TRBV28 TGTGCCAGCAGTTCCGGGGGGCTTCGGAGCACTGAAGCTTTCTTT CASSSGGLRSTEAFF
TRBD2 TRBJ2-7 NA TRBV7-9 TGTGCCAGCAGCTCTGGGACTAGCGGCCCCTACGAGCAGTACTTC CASSSGTSGPYEQYF
NA TRBJ1-5 NA TRBV19 TGTGCCAGTAGCCCCAGAGTATCGGGGAATCAGCCCCAGCATTTT CASSPRVSGNQPQHF
NA TRBJ2-5 once TRBV24-1 TGTGCCACCAGTGATTTTCAGGAGGGGGAGACCCAGTACTTC CATSDFQEGETQYF
NA TRBJ1-5 NA TRBV28 TGTGCCAGCAGCCGCCTACAGGGCCTCAATCAGCCCCAGCATTTT CASSRLQGLNQPQHF
TRBD2 TRBJ2-3 NA TRBV7-2 TGTGCCAGCAACCCTAGCGGGGGAAACACAGATACGCAGTATTTT CASNPSGGNTDTQYF
TRBD2 TRBJ2-1 NA TRBV28 TGTGCCACCGAAACGACAGCGGGAGGGCCGGGGTTCTTC CATETTAGGPGFF
NA TRBJ1-2 NA TRBV19 TGTGCCAGTAGTGAGAGGGATGGCTACACCTTC CASSERDGYTF
NA TRBJ1-1 NA TRBV7-2 TGTGCCAGCAGCTTGACAGAGAACACTGAAGCTTTCTTT CASSLTENTEAFF
NA TRBJ1-2 NA TRBV28 TGTGCCAGCAGTCCCCATAAGGGGGGGTATGGCTACACCTTC CASSPHKGGYGYTF
NA TRBJ2-5 NA TRBV27 TGTGCCAGCAGTTTATCCCTAGCGACCGAGACCCAGTACTTC CASSLSLATETQYF
TRBD1 TRBJ1-4 NA TRBV5-1 TGCGCCAGCAGCTTCGGACAGGGAAATCTGTTTTTT CASSFGQGNLFF
TRBD2 TRBJ2-7 NA TRBV7-6 TGTGCCAGCACCCCTAGGGATAGCGGGTACTCTTACTCCTACGAGCAGTACTTC CASTPRDSGYSYSYEQYF
TRBD1 TRBJ2-5 NA TRBV18 TGTGCCAGCTCACCACGACAGGGGGCCAGGGAGACCCAGTACTTC CASSPRQGARETQYF
TRBD1 TRBJ1-2 NA TRBV5-1 TGCGCCAGCAGCTCGGGACAGAACTATGGCTACACCTTC CASSSGQNYGYTF
TRBD1 TRBJ1-1 NA TRBV6-5 TGTGCCAGCACCGAAAGGACAGGGCACAGTGAAGCTTTCTTT CASTERTGHSEAFF
NA TRBJ1-1 NA TRBV7-9 TGTGCCAGCAGCTTTCACATGAACACTGAAGCTTTCTTT CASSFHMNTEAFF